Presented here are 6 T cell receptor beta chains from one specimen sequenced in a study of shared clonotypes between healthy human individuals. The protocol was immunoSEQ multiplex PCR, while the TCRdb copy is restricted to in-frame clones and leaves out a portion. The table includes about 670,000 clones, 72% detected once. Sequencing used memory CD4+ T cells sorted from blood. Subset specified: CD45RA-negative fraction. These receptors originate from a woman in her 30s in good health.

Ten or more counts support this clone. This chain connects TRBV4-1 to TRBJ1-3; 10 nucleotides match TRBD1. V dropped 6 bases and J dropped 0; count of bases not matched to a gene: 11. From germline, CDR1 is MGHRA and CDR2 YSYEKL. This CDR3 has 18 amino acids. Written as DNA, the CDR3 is TGCGCCAGCAGTCCTCATCCGGGACAGGGGTACTCTGGAAACACCATATATTTT. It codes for CASSPHPGQGYSGNTIYF.

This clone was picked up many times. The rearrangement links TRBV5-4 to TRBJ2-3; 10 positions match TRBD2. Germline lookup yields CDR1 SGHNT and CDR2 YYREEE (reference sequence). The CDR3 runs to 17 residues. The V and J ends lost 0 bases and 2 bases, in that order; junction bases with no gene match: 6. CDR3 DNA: TGTGCCAGCAGCTTGGGAGGGCTAGCGGGGGACACAGATACGCAGTATTTT. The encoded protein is CASSLGGLAGDTDTQYF.

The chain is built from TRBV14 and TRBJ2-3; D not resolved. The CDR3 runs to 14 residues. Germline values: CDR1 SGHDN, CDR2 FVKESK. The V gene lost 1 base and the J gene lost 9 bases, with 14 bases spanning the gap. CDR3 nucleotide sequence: TGTGCCAGCAGCCAAGCAAATCCTCCGTGGACGCAGTATTTT. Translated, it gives CASSQANPPWTQYF.

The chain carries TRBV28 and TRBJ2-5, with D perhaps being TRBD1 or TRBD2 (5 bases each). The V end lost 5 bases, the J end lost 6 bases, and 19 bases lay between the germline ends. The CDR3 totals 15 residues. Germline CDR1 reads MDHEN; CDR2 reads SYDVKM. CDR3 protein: CASSPPSEWGQTQYF. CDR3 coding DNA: TGTGCCAGCAGTCCCCCCTCCGAATGGGGACAGACCCAGTACTTC.

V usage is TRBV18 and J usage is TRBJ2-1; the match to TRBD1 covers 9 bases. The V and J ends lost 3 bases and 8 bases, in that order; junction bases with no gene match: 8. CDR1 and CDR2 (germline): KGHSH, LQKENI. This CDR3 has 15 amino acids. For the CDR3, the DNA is TGTGCCAGCTCACCCGTCCCGGGACAGGGCCATGAGCAGTTCTTC. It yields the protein CASSPVPGQGHEQFF. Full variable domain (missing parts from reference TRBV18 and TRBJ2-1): NAGVMQNPRHLVRRRGQEARLRCSPMKGHSHVYWYRQLPEEGLKFMVYLQKENIIDESGMPKERFSAEFPKEGPSILRIQQVVRGDSAAYFCASSPVPGQGHEQFFGPGTRLTVL.

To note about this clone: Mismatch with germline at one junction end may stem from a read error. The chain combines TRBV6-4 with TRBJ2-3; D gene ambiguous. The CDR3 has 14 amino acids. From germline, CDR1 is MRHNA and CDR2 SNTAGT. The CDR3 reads CASSDGKLGGELRF. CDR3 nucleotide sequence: TGTGCCAGCAGTGACGGGAAACTTGGTGGTGAGCTTCGTTTT.